These 16 T cell receptor beta chains came from one sample sequenced in a study of beta chain features in type 1 diabetes. Investigators reverse transcribed all isolated RNA, so they sequenced expressed TCRB transcripts. This table comes from immunoSEQ multiplex PCR, and its TCRdb copy is limited to in-frame clones, with some not included. The sample carries hundreds of thousands of clones, about 17% recorded once. Sequences were obtained from naive CD4+ T cells from blood. The receptors come from a woman aged 18-29 years in good health.

This clone came up a few times. The chain is built from TRBV19 and TRBJ2-2; unclear D gene. The CDR3 covers 14 residues. The germline gives CDR1 LNHDA, CDR2 SQIVND (reference sequence). V lost 3 bases to trimming and J lost 4 bases, with 9 bases between them. The DNA of the CDR3 is TGTGCCAGTAGTATCAGAGAACGCACCGGGGAGCTGTTTTTT. Protein: CASSIRERTGELFF.

V and J are TRBV10-3 and TRBJ2-7; 8 nucleotides match TRBD1. J lost 7 bases, V lost 6 bases, and 2 bases had no gene match. CDR1 and CDR2 (germline): ENHRY, SYGVKD. The CDR3 has 11 amino acids. The CDR3 here is CAIRTGGEQYF. In DNA, the CDR3 is TGTGCCATCAGAACAGGGGGGGAGCAGTACTTC.

The chain joins TRBV6-5 to TRBJ1-2; D unclear. Per germline, CDR1 MNHEY and CDR2 SVGAGI. Between the trimmed V and J ends, which lost 0 bases and 10 bases, there was a span of 15 bases. This CDR3 comprises 14 residues. The CDR3 nucleotides read TGTGCCAGCAGTTACTCGACACGGCCGGCCGACTACACCTTC. It specifies CASSYSTRPADYTF.

The genes are TRBV28 and TRBJ1-5; tentatively, D is TRBD1 (6 bases). The V end was cut by 6 bases, the J end by 0 bases, with 18 bases between. This CDR3 spans 17 amino acids. Germline V gene data show CDR1 as MDHEN and CDR2 as SYDVKM. The CDR3 region has the DNA TGTGCCAGCAGCGGACAGCACCATTCATATAGCAATCAGCCCCAGCATTTT. Translation gives CASSGQHHSYSNQPQHF. The full variable domain, with the rest looked up from reference TRBV28 and TRBJ1-5, is DVKVTQSSRYLVKRTGEKVFLECVQDMDHENMFWYRQDPGLGLRLIYFSYDVKMKEKGDIPEGYSVSREKKERFSLILESASTNQTSMYLCASSGQHHSYSNQPQHFGDGTRLSIL.

This rearrangement joins TRBV18 to TRBJ2-1; D remains ambiguous. Germline values: CDR1 KGHSH, CDR2 LQKENI. The CDR3 loop spans 13 amino acids. Trimming took 6 bases from V and 5 from J, leaving 11 bases between them. CDR3 region: CASSLEINNEQFF. The CDR3 DNA follows: TGTGCCAGCTCGCTTGAGATTAACAATGAGCAGTTCTTC.

This sequence joins TRBV19 and TRBJ1-1; 7 bases align to TRBD1. Germline CDR1 reads LNHDA; CDR2 reads SQIVND (reference sequence). The CDR3 has 15 amino acids. The J segment lost 3 bases and the V segment lost 5 bases, leaving 9 bases of the junction unmatched. CDR3 loop: CASSPGTAPDTEAFF. The CDR3 bases are TGTGCCAGTAGTCCTGGGACAGCGCCAGACACTGAAGCTTTCTTT.

The rearrangement links TRBV28 to TRBJ2-4; TRBD2 agrees at 9 bases. The CDR3 sequence is 15 residues long. The germline V gene has CDR1 MDHEN and CDR2 SYDVKM. J was trimmed by 1 base and V by 8 bases; bases with no gene match: 6. CDR3 sequence: CASSAGGAAKNIQYF. In nucleotides, the CDR3 is TGTGCCAGCTCCGCGGGAGGGGCGGCCAAAAACATTCAGTACTTC.

This sequence joins TRBV7-2 and TRBJ2-7; no firm D call. Per the germline V gene, CDR1 is SGHTA and CDR2 is FQGNSA. The CDR3 extends over 15 amino acids. Between the trimmed V and J ends, which lost 1 base and 0 bases, there was a span of 10 bases. CDR3 nucleotides: TGTGCCAGCAGCTTAGACTCCGGAAGCTCCTACGAGCAGTACTTC. Translated: CASSLDSGSSYEQYF.

The rearrangement links TRBV7-3 to TRBJ2-3, with a possible D match to TRBD2 (6 bases). This CDR3 has 15 amino acids. Germline CDR1 and CDR2: SGHTA and FQGTGA. Trimming cost V 3 bases and J 2 bases, with 12 bases left between them. CDR3 bases: TGTGCCAGCAGCTTTAGGGCGGGACCCACAGATACGCAGTATTTT. Its translation is CASSFRAGPTDTQYF.

V usage is TRBV6-1 and J usage is TRBJ2-5; TRBD2 matches 15 bases. The CDR3 spans 16 residues. Germline V gene lookup returns CDR1 MNHNS and CDR2 SASEGT. J lost 5 bases, V lost 3 bases, and 4 bases had no gene match. The CDR3 coding sequence is TGTGCCAGCAGTGACTGGACTAGCGGGGGGGTGGAGACCCAGTACTTC. Its translation is CASSDWTSGGVETQYF.

The sample holds a few counts of this clone. The CDR3 DNA sequence: TGTGCCAGCAGCTCAAGGACAGGGGGTAAAGGAAACACCATATATTTT. This translates into CASSSRTGGKGNTIYF. V usage is TRBV7-9 and J usage is TRBJ1-3, with 10 bases lining up with TRBD1. CDR1 and CDR2 from the germline V gene are SEHNR and FQNEAQ (reference sequence). The CDR3 loop spans 16 amino acids. V gave up 4 bases and J gave up 4 bases; unmatched junction bases: 7.

This clone was detected ten times or more. In nucleotides, the CDR3 is TGTGCCATCAGTGAGCAGGGGCCCATTCAGTACTTC. This encodes CAISEQGPIQYF. The chain recombines TRBV10-3 with TRBJ2-4, with D possibly TRBD1 on 6 matching bases. CDR3 length: 12 amino acids. Deletions cut 2 bases from V and 9 bases from J, with 8 bases between. Germline V CDR1 and CDR2: ENHRY, SYGVKD.

The genes are TRBV21-1 and TRBJ2-7; the table assigns TRBD2, which was not confirmed against the DNA. TRBV21-1 is a known pseudogene. The CDR3 totals 18 residues. CDR3 sequence (DNA): TGTGCCAGCAGCACAGAGACTAGCGGCCGTGAGGGGTCCTACGAGCAGTACTTC. Its protein is CASSTETSGREGSYEQYF.

This clone showed up just a few times. This rearrangement joins TRBV9 to TRBJ1-1, with D tentatively TRBD1 (5 bases). The CDR3 has 15 amino acids. The germline V gene has CDR1 SGDLS and CDR2 YYNGEE. The V end was cut by 0 bases, the J end by 3 bases, with 12 bases between. CDR3 nucleotides: TGTGCCAGCAGCGTAGGGGGCCAGGGTTACACTGAAGCTTTCTTT. This gives the protein CASSVGGQGYTEAFF. The full variable domain, completed using reference TRBV9 and TRBJ1-1, is DSGVTQTPKHLITATGQRVTLRCSPRSGDLSVYWYQQSLDQGLQFLIQYYNGEERAKGNILERFSAQQFPDLHSELNLSSLELGDSALYFCASSVGGQGYTEAFFGQGTRLTVV.

This clone has just a few counts. The J gene is TRBJ2-3, the V gene TRBV10-3, with 10 positions matching TRBD1. The J segment lost 0 bases and the V segment lost 4 bases, leaving 13 bases of the junction unmatched. The CDR3 totals 19 residues. Germline assignment: CDR1 ENHRY and CDR2 SYGVKD. The CDR3 nucleotides read TGTGCCATCAGTGGACCGGGACAGGGGAAGCCCGGTAGCACAGATACGCAGTATTTT. Its translation: CAISGPGQGKPGSTDTQYF.

V gene TRBV4-3 combines with J gene TRBJ2-3; tentative D call: TRBD2 (5 bases). CDR3 size: 20 residues. The V end lost 0 bases, the J end lost 0 bases, and 22 bases lay between the germline ends. Germline loops: CDR1 LGHNA, CDR2 YSLEER. CDR3 in DNA: TGCGCCAGCAGCCAAGAGTGGGCTAGCCTTAGCGTACAGAGCACAGATACGCAGTATTTT. Its translation is CASSQEWASLSVQSTDTQYF.